Shown below are 23 T cell receptor beta chains from a single sample sequenced in a study of OX40 agonist ivuxolimab in advanced cancers. TCRdb's copy holds only in-frame clones and misses some; the assay was immunoSEQ multiplex PCR. The sample consists of more than 65,000 clones, approximately 89% of them appearing once. The sample consisted of CD4+ or CD8+ T cells sorted from blood, taken in a trial of the OX40 agonist ivuxolimab. The receptors come from an adult with an advanced solid tumor such as melanoma, head and neck, liver or kidney cancer.

The V call is TRBV14, the J call TRBJ1-2; unclear D gene. V was shortened by 0 bases and J by 6 bases, with 8 bases between the two germline ends. The CDR3 runs 13 residues. CDR1 SGHDN and CDR2 FVKESK come from the germline V gene. The CDR3 region is CASSQDRKDGYTF. The CDR3 DNA sequence: TGTGCCAGCAGCCAAGATCGTAAGGATGGCTACACCTTC.

This chain links TRBV5-1 with TRBJ2-1, with 8 bases lining up with TRBD2. The CDR3 extends over 16 amino acids. Trimming cost V 2 bases and J 0 bases; bases outside gene matches: 4. Germline CDR1 reads SGHRS; CDR2 reads YFSETQ. CDR3 loop: CASSFGTRSSYNEQFF. The CDR3 DNA sequence: TGCGCCAGCAGCTTTGGGACTAGAAGCTCCTACAATGAGCAGTTCTTC.

V gene TRBV6-4 combines with J gene TRBJ1-5, with no clear D. Deletions cut 3 bases from V and 7 bases from J, with 10 bases between. Germline CDR1 and CDR2: MRHNA and SNTAGT. The CDR3 sequence is 13 residues long. CDR3 in amino acids: CASSEMRGQPQHF. The CDR3 DNA is TGTGCCAGCAGTGAGATGCGCGGCCAGCCCCAGCATTTT.

V usage is TRBV4-3 and J usage is TRBJ2-2; D gene uncertain. Germline V gene data show CDR1 as LGHNA and CDR2 as YSLEER. The CDR3 length is 16 residues. V shed 0 bases and J shed 1 base, with 9 bases lying between them. The CDR3 bases are TGCGCCAGCAGCCAAGATAACTACCTGAACACCGGGGAGCTGTTTTTT. Its translation is CASSQDNYLNTGELFF.

V usage is TRBV6-1 and J usage is TRBJ2-1; D gene ambiguous. Trimming took 1 base from V and 6 from J, leaving 16 bases between them. This CDR3 has 16 residues. Germline CDR1 reads MNHNS; CDR2 reads SASEGT. CDR3 nucleotide sequence: TGTGCCAGCAGTGAAGTTTCCCGACTGTTGTTCAATGAGCAGTTCTTC. Translating gives CASSEVSRLLFNEQFF.

The chain has TRBV7-9 and TRBJ1-2; D call uncertain. The CDR3 length is 13 residues. Germline V CDR1 and CDR2: SEHNR, FQNEAQ (reference sequence). V lost 5 bases to trimming and J lost 4 bases, with 11 bases between them. CDR3 sequence (DNA): TGTGCCAGCAGCCCCCGAGGATCCTATGGCTACACCTTC. As protein: CASSPRGSYGYTF. The full variable domain, its missing parts supplied by reference TRBV7-9 and TRBJ1-2, is DTGVSQNPRHKITKRGQNVTFRCDPISEHNRLYWYRQTLGQGPEFLTYFQNEAQLEKSRLLSDRFSAERPKGSFSTLEIQRTEQGDSAMYLCASSPRGSYGYTFGSGTRLTVV.

The rearrangement links TRBV11-3 to TRBJ2-6; D is uncertain. Germline-derived CDR1 and CDR2 are SGHNT and YENEEA. There are 13 residues in the CDR3. V was pared by 5 bases and J by 2 bases, with 4 bases between. The CDR3 DNA reads as TGTGCCAGCAGCAGTCCTGGGGCCAACGTCCTGACTTTC. This sequence encodes CASSSPGANVLTF.

The chain's CDR3 is CASRKSTGELFF. The DNA for the CDR3 is TGTGCCAGCAGGAAGTCGACTGGGGAGCTGTTTTTT. The chain is built from TRBV6-1 and TRBJ2-2; D is undetermined. The CDR3 has 12 residues. Germline-derived CDR1 and CDR2 are MNHNS and SASEGT. V was cut by 6 bases and J by 8 bases, with 10 bases left in between.

The chain joins TRBV15 to TRBJ2-7; possibly TRBD1 for D (6 bases). Trimming left V 0 bases short and J 2 bases short, with 17 bases between. Germline V gene sequence: CDR1 LNHNV, CDR2 YYDKDF (reference sequence). The CDR3 runs to 17 residues. CDR3 DNA: TGTGCCACCAGCAGAGATCCGTGGACAGACCGACCCTACGAGCAGTACTTC. It specifies CATSRDPWTDRPYEQYF.

This clone was detected only once. The V call is TRBV5-1, the J call TRBJ1-1, with 11 bases identical to TRBD1. V shed 3 bases, J shed 3 bases, and the junction held 4 bases outside the gene matches. CDR3 length equals 15 residues. CDR1 and CDR2 (germline): SGHRS, YFSETQ. Here the CDR3 reads CASSSGQGAHTEAFF. The DNA of the CDR3 is TGCGCCAGCAGCTCAGGACAGGGGGCTCACACTGAAGCTTTCTTT.

The V gene is TRBV19, the J gene TRBJ2-3; 7 positions agree with TRBD2. V lost 3 bases to trimming and J lost 0 bases; unmatched junction nucleotides: 6. Germline V gene data show CDR1 as LNHDA and CDR2 as SQIVND (reference sequence). The CDR3 has 16 amino acids. The CDR3, as DNA: TGTGCCAGTAGTATCATAGCGGGTACTAGCACAGATACGCAGTATTTT. Translating gives CASSIIAGTSTDTQYF.

The gene calls are TRBV7-2 and TRBJ2-5; D is uncertain. Trimming cost V 5 bases and J 5 bases, with 15 bases left between them. Looked up from germline, CDR1 is SGHTA and CDR2 is FQGNSA. The CDR3 contains 14 residues. The CDR3 nucleotides are TGTGCCAGCAGCCCTAGTGCGGAAAGCGAGACCCAGTACTTC. This codes for CASSPSAESETQYF. Complete variable domain (other parts from reference TRBV7-2 and TRBJ2-5): GAGVSQSPSNKVTEKGKDVELRCDPISGHTALYWYRQSLGQGLEFLIYFQGNSAPDKSGLPSDRFSAERTGGSVSTLTIQRTQQEDSAVYLCASSPSAESETQYFGPGTRLLVL.

The chain combines TRBV5-1 with TRBJ2-2; 11 positions match TRBD2. The CDR3 spans 16 residues. V lost 3 bases and J lost 2; bases outside the gene matches: 3. The germline CDR1 and CDR2 sequences are SGHRS and YFSETQ. CDR3 sequence reads: CASSSGTSGNTGELFF. DNA of the CDR3: TGCGCCAGCAGCTCGGGGACTAGCGGCAACACCGGGGAGCTGTTTTTT.

This clone was seen a single time. The rearrangement joins TRBV7-8 to TRBJ1-5; 8 positions agree with TRBD1. This CDR3 has 15 residues. The trim removed 4 bases at V and 4 bases at J, leaving 6 bases unmatched. CDR1 is SGHVS, CDR2 FQNEAQ, per germline. The CDR3 reads CASSSQGARNQPQHF. CDR3 DNA: TGTGCCAGCAGCTCGCAGGGGGCGCGTAATCAGCCCCAGCATTTT.

The chain couples TRBV6-5 to TRBJ2-1, with TRBD2 identical over 7 bases. The CDR3 extends over 14 amino acids. Losses at the gene ends were 4 bases for V and 8 bases for J; bases not matched to a gene: 8. The germline gives CDR1 MNHEY, CDR2 SVGAGI. As DNA, the CDR3 is TGTGCCAGCAGTTCTCGCGGGAGTCCCGATGAGCAGTTCTTC. This encodes CASSSRGSPDEQFF.

The rearrangement uses TRBV19 and TRBJ2-7, with 9 positions matching TRBD1. The CDR3 is made up of 14 amino acids. Trimming at V came to 5 bases and at J to 1 base, leaving 3 bases not matched to a gene. Germline CDR1 and CDR2: LNHDA and SQIVND (reference sequence). This CDR3 reads CASSPGTGSYEQYF. As DNA, the CDR3 is TGTGCCAGTAGTCCCGGGACAGGGTCCTACGAGCAGTACTTC.

The CDR3 sequence: CASSQDEESRQGRVNEQYF. The CDR3 DNA reads as TGCGCCAGCAGCCAAGATGAGGAAAGTCGACAGGGTCGGGTTAACGAGCAGTACTTC. V usage is TRBV4-1 and J usage is TRBJ2-7; 7 nucleotides line up with TRBD1. The V and J ends lost 0 bases and 5 bases, in that order; junction bases with no gene match: 19. CDR1 and CDR2 from the germline V gene are MGHRA and YSYEKL. This CDR3 has 19 amino acids.

The chain recombines TRBV15 with TRBJ2-7, with 11 bases fitting TRBD1. Germline trimming cut 1 base from V and 7 bases from J; bases unmatched to any gene: 6. Looked up from germline, CDR1 is LNHNV and CDR2 is YYDKDF (reference sequence). The CDR3 has 15 residues. CDR3 loop: CATSRGGQGAGEQYF. CDR3 in DNA: TGTGCCACCAGCAGAGGCGGACAGGGGGCGGGGGAGCAGTACTTC.

J is TRBJ2-1 and V is TRBV7-6; D gene ambiguous. From germline, CDR1 is SGHVS and CDR2 FNYEAQ. This CDR3 region has 16 residues. V lost 1 base and J lost 5, with 15 bases in between. The CDR3 sequence: CASSLENWEDHNEQFF. DNA for the CDR3: TGTGCCAGCAGCTTAGAGAATTGGGAAGATCACAATGAGCAGTTCTTC.

The rearrangement uses TRBV7-2 and TRBJ1-5, with TRBD1 as a possible D gene (5 bases). Germline CDR1 and CDR2: SGHTA and FQGNSA. V gave up 0 bases and J gave up 6 bases, with 9 bases separating them. This CDR3 spans 14 amino acids. CDR3 in amino acids: CASSLAGQGQPQHF. The CDR3 DNA reads as TGTGCCAGCAGCTTAGCTGGGCAGGGTCAGCCCCAGCATTTT.

V usage is TRBV27 and J usage is TRBJ1-2; D not resolved. The CDR3 totals 14 residues. Between the trimmed V and J ends, which lost 7 bases and 6 bases, there was a span of 18 bases. Germline assignment: CDR1 MNHEY and CDR2 SMNVEV (reference sequence). The CDR3 DNA reads as TGTGCCAGCACCCCTACGCGGGGAAGGGATGGCTACACCTTC. Its protein product is CASTPTRGRDGYTF.

This sequence joins TRBV7-8 and TRBJ2-7; 10 bases agree with TRBD1. Germline V CDR1 and CDR2: SGHVS, FQNEAQ. This CDR3 is built from 17 residues. The J segment lost 6 bases and the V segment lost 1 base, leaving 12 bases of the junction unmatched. The CDR3 is CASSLEVGQGSFGEQYF. Written as DNA, the CDR3 is TGTGCCAGCAGCTTAGAAGTGGGACAGGGGAGTTTCGGCGAGCAGTACTTC.

This chain uses TRBV5-1 with TRBJ2-7; perhaps TRBD2 as D (6 bases). Per the germline V gene, CDR1 is SGHRS and CDR2 is YFSETQ. V was cut by 0 bases and J by 7 bases, with 17 bases left in between. The CDR3 runs to 15 residues. The chain's CDR3 is CASSLAGGKLGEQYF. The CDR3 DNA reads as TGCGCCAGCAGCTTGGCCGGGGGAAAATTGGGGGAGCAGTACTTC. The full variable domain, with the rest looked up from reference TRBV5-1 and TRBJ2-7, is KAGVTQTPRYLIKTRGQQVTLSCSPISGHRSVSWYQQTPGQGLQFLFEYFSETQRNKGNFPGRFSGRQFSNSRSEMNVSTLELGDSALYLCASSLAGGKLGEQYFGPGTRLTVT.